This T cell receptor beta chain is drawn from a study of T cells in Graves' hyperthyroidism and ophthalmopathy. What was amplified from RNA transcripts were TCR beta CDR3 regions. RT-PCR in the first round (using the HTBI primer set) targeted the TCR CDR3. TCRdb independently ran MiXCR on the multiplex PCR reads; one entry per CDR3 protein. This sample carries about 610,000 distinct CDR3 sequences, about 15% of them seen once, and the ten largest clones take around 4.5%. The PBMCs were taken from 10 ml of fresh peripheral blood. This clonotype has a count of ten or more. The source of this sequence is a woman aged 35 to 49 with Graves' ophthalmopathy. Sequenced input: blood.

In nucleotides, the CDR3 is TGTGCCAGCAGCTTCCGGGACAGGTCCTCTGGGGCCAACGTCCTGACTTTC. Translation gives CASSFRDRSSGANVLTF. The chain couples TRBV5-6 to TRBJ2-6, with TRBD1 matching 8 bases. The V gene end was trimmed by 2 bases and the J gene end by 0 bases; junction bases not matched to a gene: 4. Germline V gives CDR1 SGHDT, CDR2 YYEEEE. This CDR3 comprises 17 residues.